Listed here are 32 T cell receptor beta chains from one sample, sequenced in a study of CD8 T cells in Susac syndrome. Reverse transcription of roughly 0.45 to 1 ug RNA used random hexamers. Via MiXCR, TCRdb re-called the immunoSEQ multiplex PCR reads, giving one row per CDR3 protein. The table shows 90,000 to 150,000 distinct CDR3 sequences, with around 94% occurring only once. Sequencing input: CD4+ T cells from PBMCs. All receptors come from a human donor in good health.

CDR3 in amino acids: CAISESAGGGYEQYF. CDR3 DNA sequence: TGTGCCATCAGTGAGTCTGCAGGGGGCGGGTACGAGCAGTACTTC. The chain has TRBV10-3 and TRBJ2-7; 8 bases agree with TRBD1. Germline CDR1 ENHRY, CDR2 SYGVKD. The CDR3 runs 15 residues. V lost 0 bases, J lost 4 bases, and 5 bases stayed unmatched.

This chain joins TRBV6-1 and TRBJ2-5, with D perhaps TRBD1 (6 bases). CDR3 length: 14 residues. Trimming left V 10 bases short and J 4 bases short, with 19 bases between. Germline loops: CDR1 MNHNS, CDR2 SASEGT. In nucleotides, the CDR3 is TGTGCCACTGGGGGCTTTTCAGGGCTAGAGACCCAGTACTTC. Its protein product is CATGGFSGLETQYF.

The CDR3 reads CASSSDRVGSEQYF. CDR3 in DNA: TGTGCCAGCAGCTCGGACAGGGTGGGCTCCGAGCAGTACTTC. The V call is TRBV11-2, the J call TRBJ2-7, with 8 bases that match TRBD1. Germline V gene lookup returns CDR1 SGHAT and CDR2 FQNNGV. The CDR3 is 14 amino acids. V trimming: 4 bases; J trimming: 6 bases; junction bases outside the gene matches: 8.

The chain has TRBV4-2 and TRBJ1-5; tentatively, D is TRBD1 (5 bases). The CDR3 runs 20 residues. Looked up from germline, CDR1 is LGHNA and CDR2 is YNFKEQ. V lost 0 bases and J 2 bases, leaving 23 bases between the germline ends. CDR3 nucleotides: TGTGCCAGCAGCCAAGAAAGGGCTCTAGAGGGGTCTATTGGCAATCAGCCCCAGCATTTT. Amino acids: CASSQERALEGSIGNQPQHF.

This clonotype was counted a single time. The CDR3 protein is CASSSQGAGYEQYF. The CDR3 region has the DNA TGTGCCAGCAGCTCACAGGGGGCGGGTTACGAGCAGTACTTC. The V and J genes are TRBV7-9 and TRBJ2-7, with 9 bases identical to TRBD1. This CDR3 region has 14 residues. J was trimmed by 4 bases and V by 4 bases; bases with no gene match: 5. CDR1 and CDR2 (germline): SEHNR, FQNEAQ (reference sequence).

This chain uses TRBV28 with TRBJ2-4; D may be TRBD2 (5 bases). This CDR3 has 14 amino acids. V dropped 3 bases and J dropped 9 bases, with 15 bases sitting between them. Germline V gene data show CDR1 as MDHEN and CDR2 as SYDVKM. The CDR3 loop is CASSFDVAAGIQYF. CDR3 DNA: TGTGCCAGCAGTTTCGATGTCGCGGCGGGCATTCAGTACTTC.

The CDR3 loop reads CASSFGTGLNTEAFF. CDR3 nucleotides: TGTGCCAGCAGCTTCGGGACAGGATTGAACACTGAAGCTTTCTTT. The J gene is TRBJ1-1, the V gene TRBV11-2; 8 nucleotides line up with TRBD1. The trim removed 3 bases at V and 0 bases at J, leaving 3 bases unmatched. CDR3 length: 15 residues. CDR1 and CDR2 from the germline V gene are SGHAT and FQNNGV.

This chain uses TRBV3-1 with TRBJ2-5; D may be TRBD1 or TRBD2 (5 bases each). There are 14 residues in the CDR3. V was trimmed by 0 bases and J by 4 bases, leaving 9 bases between them. Germline CDR1 LGHDT, CDR2 YNNKEL (reference sequence). The CDR3 is CASSQDGGRETQYF. The CDR3 region has the DNA TGTGCCAGCAGCCAAGATGGGGGAAGAGAGACCCAGTACTTC.

The chain carries TRBV2 and TRBJ2-5; possible D gene TRBD1, 5 bases. The V and J ends lost 5 bases and 4 bases respectively, with 14 bases between them. Germline values: CDR1 SNHLY, CDR2 FYNNEI. CDR3 length: 14 residues. In DNA form, the CDR3 reads TGTGCCAGCAGTCTTGACAGAACGGGAGAGACCCAGTACTTC. Residues: CASSLDRTGETQYF.

The chain combines TRBV5-1 with TRBJ1-5; 7 nucleotides agree with TRBD1. CDR3 size: 14 residues. Germline V gene sequence: CDR1 SGHRS, CDR2 YFSETQ. V was pared by 2 bases and J by 2 bases, with 1 base of the junction left unmatched. In DNA, the CDR3 is TGCGCCAGCAGCTTAACAGGGGGCAATCAGCCCCAGCATTTT. This codes for CASSLTGGNQPQHF.

V and J are TRBV2 and TRBJ2-3; TRBD2 aligns across 9 bases. This CDR3 region has 14 residues. CDR1 and CDR2 (germline): SNHLY, FYNNEI. Germline trimming cut 6 bases from V and 3 bases from J; bases unmatched to any gene: 4. Here the CDR3 DNA reads TGTGCCAGCAGGCCGGGACTAGCTACAGATACGCAGTATTTT. Its translation is CASRPGLATDTQYF.

The genes are TRBV12-5 and TRBJ2-2; 8 bases fit TRBD2. The germline V gene encodes CDR1 LGHNT and CDR2 FRNRAP. V was pared by 4 bases and J by 6 bases, with 7 bases of the junction left unmatched. This CDR3 is 15 amino acids long. CDR3 in DNA: TGTGCTAGTGGTTCTTCTAGCGGGTTAGCCGGGGAGCTGTTTTTT. It translates to CASGSSSGLAGELFF.

The V and J genes are TRBV19 and TRBJ2-1; 8 bases match TRBD2. The ends lost 3 bases at V and 9 bases at J; junction bases unmatched: 13. The germline gives CDR1 LNHDA, CDR2 SQIVND (reference sequence). The CDR3 has 16 amino acids. The CDR3 DNA reads as TGTGCCAGTAGTATTTTCGGTGGCGGGAGGAAATCTGAGCAGTTCTTC. Protein sequence: CASSIFGGGRKSEQFF. Supplemented by reference TRBV19 and TRBJ2-1, the full variable domain reads DGGITQSPKYLFRKEGQNVTLSCEQNLNHDAMYWYRQDPGQGLRLIYYSQIVNDFQKGDIAEGYSVSREKKESFPLTVTSAQKNPTAFYLCASSIFGGGRKSEQFFGPGTRLTVL.

This chain uses TRBV15 with TRBJ2-7; no reliable D call. The germline gives CDR1 LNHNV, CDR2 YYDKDF (reference sequence). This CDR3 contains 14 residues. V lost 0 bases to trimming and J lost 4 bases, with 10 bases between them. The CDR3 is CATSRDPDAYEQYF. The CDR3 DNA follows: TGTGCCACCAGCAGAGATCCCGACGCTTACGAGCAGTACTTC.

The chain is built from TRBV7-2 and TRBJ2-1; 7 bases agree with TRBD2. V was clipped by 3 bases and J by 4 bases; unmatched bases: 6. Per the germline V gene, CDR1 is SGHTA and CDR2 is FQGNSA. The CDR3 extends over 15 amino acids. The CDR3 region is CASSFAGANYNEQFF. The CDR3 DNA reads TGTGCCAGCAGCTTCGCGGGAGCAAATTACAATGAGCAGTTCTTC.

The rearrangement joins TRBV18 to TRBJ2-7; D not certain. V was trimmed by 1 base and J by 5 bases, leaving 18 bases between them. There are 16 residues in the CDR3. Germline CDR1 KGHSH, CDR2 LQKENI. This CDR3 reads CASSPRFSQSVDEQYF. The CDR3 DNA reads TGTGCCAGCTCACCACGGTTTTCCCAGTCAGTTGACGAGCAGTACTTC.

The chain is built from TRBV29-1 and TRBJ1-2; D is possibly TRBD1 (5 bases). V lost 3 bases and J lost 4, with 12 bases in between. The V gene's germline CDR1 is SQVTM and CDR2 ANQGSEA. This CDR3 is built from 13 residues. CDR3 region: CSVDPAGGYGYTF. Written as DNA, the CDR3 is TGCAGCGTTGACCCAGCCGGGGGCTATGGCTACACCTTC.

The J gene is TRBJ2-2, the V gene TRBV7-3; perhaps D is TRBD1 or TRBD2 (5 bases each). The V end lost 9 bases, the J end lost 1 base, and 12 bases lay between the germline ends. CDR1 and CDR2 from the germline V gene are SGHTA and FQGTGA. This CDR3 has 14 amino acids. CDR3 residues: CASFRDGNTGELFF. The CDR3, as DNA: TGTGCCAGTTTCAGGGACGGGAACACCGGGGAGCTGTTTTTT. The variable domain in full, completed from reference TRBV7-3 and TRBJ2-2, reads GAGVSQTPSNKVTEKGKYVELRCDPISGHTALYWYRQSLGQGPEFLIYFQGTGAADDSGLPNDRFFAVRPEGSVSTLKIQRTERGDSAVYLCASFRDGNTGELFFGEGSRLTVL.

The chain employs TRBV15 and TRBJ1-2, with D perhaps TRBD1 (6 bases). Trimming took 0 bases from V and 7 from J, leaving 21 bases between them. The CDR3 has 17 residues. The germline CDR1 and CDR2 sequences are LNHNV and YYDKDF (reference sequence). For the CDR3, the DNA is TGTGCCACCAGCAGAGATCCAGGGGTTGTTATATCTAGTGGCTACACCTTC. The encoded protein is CATSRDPGVVISSGYTF.

This clonotype was recorded once. The genes are TRBV29-1 and TRBJ1-1; 7 nucleotides match TRBD1. CDR1 and CDR2 from the germline V gene are SQVTM and ANQGSEA. The length of the CDR3 is 12 residues. V trimming: 5 bases; J trimming: 1 base; junction bases outside the gene matches: 1. Here the CDR3 reads CSVRTGNTEAFF. The CDR3 DNA reads TGCAGCGTTAGGACAGGGAACACTGAAGCTTTCTTT.

The chain combines TRBV6-6 with TRBJ2-1, with D perhaps matching TRBD1 (6 bases). Germline CDR1 reads MNHNY; CDR2 reads SVGAGI (reference sequence). The length of the CDR3 is 15 residues. V lost 9 bases and J lost 6, with 21 bases in between. CDR3: CASRDTGTLSNEQFF. CDR3 nucleotides: TGTGCCAGTAGGGACACCGGGACCCTCTCCAATGAGCAGTTCTTC.

The CDR3 DNA reads TGTGCCAGCAGTGAACAGGGGGAGGACTATGGCTACACCTTC. This translates into CASSEQGEDYGYTF. This chain connects TRBV25-1 to TRBJ1-2; TRBD1 agrees at 7 bases. The CDR3 spans 14 residues. CDR1 is MGHDK and CDR2 is SYGVNS in the germline V gene. V shed 2 bases, J shed 3 bases, and the junction held 3 bases outside the gene matches.

This clonotype was seen a handful of times. The chain uses TRBV18 and TRBJ2-7; 7 positions agree with TRBD2. Germline CDR1 reads KGHSH; CDR2 reads LQKENI. V was pared by 6 bases and J by 0 bases, with 8 bases of the junction left unmatched. This CDR3 spans 15 amino acids. CDR3 sequence: CASSSSLAVSYEQYF. CDR3 bases: TGTGCCAGCTCGTCATCCCTAGCGGTCTCCTACGAGCAGTACTTC.

This sequence joins TRBV7-3 and TRBJ2-7; D unresolved. Trimming stripped 8 bases from V and 3 bases from J, with 14 bases between. Germline V gene lookup returns CDR1 SGHTA and CDR2 FQGTGA. This CDR3 is 13 amino acids long. CDR3 nucleotide sequence: TGTGCCAGCGCCGTGGGCCCCGACTACGAGCAGTACTTC. This encodes CASAVGPDYEQYF. Using reference TRBV7-3 and TRBJ2-7 for the parts outside the CDR3, the full variable domain is GAGVSQTPSNKVTEKGKYVELRCDPISGHTALYWYRQSLGQGPEFLIYFQGTGAADDSGLPNDRFFAVRPEGSVSTLKIQRTERGDSAVYLCASAVGPDYEQYFGPGTRLTVT.

The chain recombines TRBV3-1 with TRBJ2-2, with D possibly TRBD2 on 6 matching bases. The V gene lost 6 bases and the J gene lost 2 bases, with 16 bases spanning the gap. Germline-derived CDR1 and CDR2 are LGHDT and YNNKEL (reference sequence). This CDR3 comprises 16 residues. CDR3 nucleotides: TGTGCCAGCAGTCCAACGGGACTGGCAAACACCGGGGAGCTGTTTTTT. Its protein is CASSPTGLANTGELFF. Together with reference TRBV3-1 and TRBJ2-2, the CDR3 gives the full variable domain: DTAVSQTPKYLVTQMGNDKSIKCEQNLGHDTMYWYKQDSKKFLKIMFSYNNKELIINETVPNRFSPKSPDKAHLNLHINSLELGDSAVYFCASSPTGLANTGELFFGEGSRLTVL.

This clonotype was counted once. This chain uses TRBV20-1 with TRBJ2-1, with 13 bases lining up with TRBD2. This CDR3 has 13 residues. V dropped 7 bases and J dropped 5; count of bases not matched to a gene: 2. Germline lookup yields CDR1 DFQATT and CDR2 SNEGSKA (reference sequence). The CDR3 reads CSVGLAGNNEQFF. In DNA form, the CDR3 reads TGCAGTGTGGGACTAGCGGGAAACAATGAGCAGTTCTTC.

The V gene is TRBV30, the J gene TRBJ2-7; 9 nucleotides align to TRBD2. The trim removed 8 bases at V and 3 bases at J, leaving 14 bases unmatched. The CDR3 has 15 residues. Germline CDR1 reads GTSNPN; CDR2 reads SVGIG (reference sequence). CDR3 region: CARSRKTSGDYEQYF. CDR3 DNA: TGTGCCAGGTCACGTAAGACTAGCGGCGACTACGAGCAGTACTTC. Full variable domain (rest looked up from reference TRBV30 and TRBJ2-7): SQTIHQWPATLVQPVGSPLSLECTVEGTSNPNLYWYRQAAGRGLQLLFYSVGIGQISSEVPQNLSASRPQDRQFILSSKKLLLSDSGFYLCARSRKTSGDYEQYFGPGTRLTVT.

Only one count was recorded for this clonotype. This chain uses TRBV5-1 with TRBJ2-1, with 7 bases that match TRBD1. The germline V gene encodes CDR1 SGHRS and CDR2 YFSETQ. V lost 5 bases and J lost 3; bases outside the gene matches: 2. The CDR3 contains 13 residues. CDR3 coding DNA: TGCGCCAGCAGAGGACAGGACTACAATGAGCAGTTCTTC. Residues: CASRGQDYNEQFF.

The chain has TRBV2 and TRBJ2-5; 7 bases are a match to TRBD2. The CDR3 is 15 residues long. The ends lost 6 bases at V and 4 bases at J; junction bases unmatched: 11. Germline V gene data show CDR1 as SNHLY and CDR2 as FYNNEI. Here the CDR3 DNA reads TGTGCCAGCAGCTACCAAGGCGGGAGTTTAGAGACCCAGTACTTC. This translates into CASSYQGGSLETQYF.

Only a few counts were recorded for this clonotype. This chain uses TRBV18 with TRBJ1-2; 7 bases agree with TRBD1. This CDR3 region has 13 residues. CDR1 KGHSH and CDR2 LQKENI come from the germline V gene. With 6 bases clipped from V and 3 bases from J, the junction kept 4 bases outside the gene matches. CDR3 in amino acids: CASSPGTDYGYTF. CDR3 DNA sequence: TGTGCCAGCTCCCCCGGGACAGACTATGGCTACACCTTC.

J is TRBJ2-3 and V is TRBV5-6; D remains unclear. Germline V gene data show CDR1 as SGHDT and CDR2 as YYEEEE. Trimming shortened V by 2 bases and J by 0 bases, and 10 bases separated the two germline ends. The CDR3 runs to 15 residues. CDR3 sequence: CASSFGRPSTDTQYF. CDR3 coding DNA: TGTGCCAGCAGCTTCGGCAGGCCTAGCACAGATACGCAGTATTTT.

This chain uses TRBV12-3 or TRBV12-4 with TRBJ2-3; TRBD1 might be the D (5 bases). This CDR3 spans 15 amino acids. Trimming pared 6 bases from V and 3 bases from J, leaving 16 bases between. CDR3 amino acids: CASSPRTPRTDTQYF. CDR3 DNA sequence: TGTGCCAGCAGCCCACGGACACCTCGGACAGATACGCAGTATTTT.